The sequence of this TCR beta chain was determined in a study of cytotoxic CD8 clonotypes in ibrutinib-treated CLL. Clones were read by immunoSEQ multiplex PCR, and TCRdb kept only the in-frame ones, dropping some. The sample includes a few hundred thousand clones, about 80% of them seen just once. The V end lost 4 bases, the J end lost 3 bases, and 13 bases lay between the germline ends. The CDR3 runs 14 residues. CDR1 SEHNR and CDR2 FQNEAQ come from the germline V gene (reference sequence). The V call is TRBV7-9, the J call TRBJ2-7; a weak D match, TRBD1 (6 bases). This TCR derives from a human donor with chronic lymphocytic leukemia. Sequencing used PBMCs, obtained before ibrutinib treatment. For the CDR3, the DNA is TGTGCCAGCAGCTCCAGGGACAAGAACTACGAGCAGTACTTC. Its protein product is CASSSRDKNYEQYF.